Sequencing of this TCR beta chain was carried out in a study of shared clonotypes between healthy human individuals. Overall study results and limits: What rarefaction showed was incomplete sorted-subset sequencing despite large depth. In general, naive subsets displayed greater estimated richness than memory subsets did. The generation probabilities recorded for non-shared clonotypes fell below those of clonotypes shared by all four donors.

With regard to this clone: Its antigen remains unknown.

Authors' methods: ImmunoSEQ only sent back junction sequences with no quality scores, so filtering was done differently. Measured with immunoSEQ multiplex PCR; TCRdb has only the in-frame clones, and not every one. V, J and clone size derive from that table, while D and trimming were established from the DNA sequence. The repertoire holds 2 million to 3 million clones, with roughly 93% as singletons. This clonotype was obtained from a man between 18 and 35 years old in good health. Some clones in this sample may be carry-over from other donors' samples. The sequencing sample was made of naive CD4+ T cells from PBMCs. Noted subset: CD45RA+ positively selected.

The CDR3 DNA follows: TGTGCCAGCATCAGCGGGAACACAGATACGCAGTATTTT. It translates to CASISGNTDTQYF. J is TRBJ2-3 and V is TRBV6-5; 7 positions match TRBD2. The CDR3 consists of 13 residues. In germline, CDR1 is MNHEY, CDR2 SVGAGI. J gave up 2 bases and V 7 bases, and 3 bases lay outside the gene matches.